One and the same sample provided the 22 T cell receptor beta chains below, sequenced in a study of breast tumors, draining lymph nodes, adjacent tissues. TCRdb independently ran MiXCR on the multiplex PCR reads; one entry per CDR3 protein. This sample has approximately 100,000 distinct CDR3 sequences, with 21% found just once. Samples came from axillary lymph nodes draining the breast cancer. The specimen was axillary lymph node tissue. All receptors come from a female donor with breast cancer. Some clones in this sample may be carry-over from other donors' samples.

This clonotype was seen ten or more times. The CDR3 nucleotides read TGCGCCAGCAGGGACACGGGGGGCGCGGAGACCCAGTACTTC. Amino acid sequence: CASRDTGGAETQYF. The chain recombines TRBV5-1 with TRBJ2-5; a possible D gene is TRBD2 (7 bases). Germline V gene lookup returns CDR1 SGHRS and CDR2 YFSETQ. Trimming left V 5 bases short and J 5 bases short, with 16 bases between. There are 14 residues in the CDR3.

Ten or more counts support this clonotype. CDR3 nucleotides: TGTGCCAGCAGCCCCCGAGCAGGGGGTCACGAGCAGTACTTC. Amino acid sequence: CASSPRAGGHEQYF. The chain has TRBV7-3 and TRBJ2-7; 7 bases match TRBD1. The V gene's germline CDR1 is SGHTA and CDR2 FQGTGA. The CDR3 loop spans 14 amino acids. Unmatched junction bases numbered 9, after V lost 5 bases and J lost 5 bases. Full variable domain (outside the CDR3, taken from reference TRBV7-3 and TRBJ2-7): GAGVSQTPSNKVTEKGKYVELRCDPISGHTALYWYRQSLGQGPEFLIYFQGTGAADDSGLPNDRFFAVRPEGSVSTLKIQRTERGDSAVYLCASSPRAGGHEQYFGPGTRLTVT.

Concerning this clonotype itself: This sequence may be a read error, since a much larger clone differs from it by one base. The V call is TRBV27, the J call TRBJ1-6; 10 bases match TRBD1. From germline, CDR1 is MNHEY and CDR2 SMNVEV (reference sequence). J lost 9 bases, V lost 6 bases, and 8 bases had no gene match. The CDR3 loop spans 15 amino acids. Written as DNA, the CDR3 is TGTGCCAGCAGCGTAGACAGGGGGCATAGTTCACCCCTCCACTTT. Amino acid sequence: CASSVDRGHSSPLHF.

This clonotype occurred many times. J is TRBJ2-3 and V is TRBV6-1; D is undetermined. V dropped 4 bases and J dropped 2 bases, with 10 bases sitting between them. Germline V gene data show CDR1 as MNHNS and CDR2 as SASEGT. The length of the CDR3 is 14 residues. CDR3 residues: CASSARAFTDTQYF. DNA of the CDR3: TGTGCCAGCAGTGCTAGGGCCTTCACAGATACGCAGTATTTT.

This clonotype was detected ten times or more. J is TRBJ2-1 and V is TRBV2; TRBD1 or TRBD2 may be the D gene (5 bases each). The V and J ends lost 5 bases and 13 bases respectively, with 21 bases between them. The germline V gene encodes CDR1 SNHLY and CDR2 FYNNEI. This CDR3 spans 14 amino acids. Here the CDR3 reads CASSLRDQGRLQFF. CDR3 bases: TGTGCCAGCAGTCTTCGGGACCAAGGACGCCTCCAGTTCTTC.

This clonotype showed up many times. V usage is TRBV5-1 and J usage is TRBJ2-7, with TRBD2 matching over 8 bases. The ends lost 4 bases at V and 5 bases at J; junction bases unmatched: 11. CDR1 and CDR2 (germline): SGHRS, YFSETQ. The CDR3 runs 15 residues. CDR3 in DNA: TGCGCCAGCAGCAACCCCGGGACTAGTTTTCACGAGCAGTACTTC. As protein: CASSNPGTSFHEQYF.

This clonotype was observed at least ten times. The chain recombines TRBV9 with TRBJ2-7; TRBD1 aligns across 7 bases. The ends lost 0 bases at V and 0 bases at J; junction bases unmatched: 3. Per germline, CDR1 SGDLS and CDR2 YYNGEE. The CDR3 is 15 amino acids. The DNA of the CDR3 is TGTGCCAGCAGCGTAGGAGGGGACAGCTCCTACGAGCAGTACTTC. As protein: CASSVGGDSSYEQYF.

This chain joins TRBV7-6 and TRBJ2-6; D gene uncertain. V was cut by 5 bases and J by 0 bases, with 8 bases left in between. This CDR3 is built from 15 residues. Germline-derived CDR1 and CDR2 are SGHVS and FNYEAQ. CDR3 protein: CASSPLISGANVLTF. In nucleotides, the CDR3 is TGTGCCAGCAGCCCACTAATCTCTGGGGCCAACGTCCTGACTTTC.

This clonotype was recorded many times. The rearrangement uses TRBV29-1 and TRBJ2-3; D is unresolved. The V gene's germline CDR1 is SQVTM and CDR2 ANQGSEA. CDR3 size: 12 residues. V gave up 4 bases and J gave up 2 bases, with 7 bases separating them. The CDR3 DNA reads TGCAGCGTTGCCGAGACCACAGATACGCAGTATTTT. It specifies CSVAETTDTQYF.

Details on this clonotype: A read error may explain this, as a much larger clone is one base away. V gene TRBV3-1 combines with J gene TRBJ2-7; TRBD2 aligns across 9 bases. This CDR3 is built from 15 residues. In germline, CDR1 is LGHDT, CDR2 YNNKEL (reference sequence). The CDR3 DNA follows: TGTGCCAGCAGCCAAGGGGCTAGCGGGAACTACGGGCAGTACTTC. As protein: CASSQGASGNYGQYF.

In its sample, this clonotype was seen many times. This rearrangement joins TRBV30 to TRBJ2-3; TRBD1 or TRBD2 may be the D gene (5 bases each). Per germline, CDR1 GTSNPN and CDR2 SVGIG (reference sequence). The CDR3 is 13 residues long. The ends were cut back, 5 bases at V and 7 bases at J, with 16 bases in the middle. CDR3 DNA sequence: TGTGCCTGGGACAACCGGGGACGGAATACGCAGTATTTT. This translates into CAWDNRGRNTQYF.

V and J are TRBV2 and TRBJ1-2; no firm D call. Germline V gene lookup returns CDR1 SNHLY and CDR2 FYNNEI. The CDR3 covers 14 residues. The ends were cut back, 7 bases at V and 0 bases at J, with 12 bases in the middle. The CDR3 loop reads CASKSQVANYGYTF. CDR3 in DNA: TGTGCCAGCAAATCGCAGGTCGCTAACTATGGCTACACCTTC.

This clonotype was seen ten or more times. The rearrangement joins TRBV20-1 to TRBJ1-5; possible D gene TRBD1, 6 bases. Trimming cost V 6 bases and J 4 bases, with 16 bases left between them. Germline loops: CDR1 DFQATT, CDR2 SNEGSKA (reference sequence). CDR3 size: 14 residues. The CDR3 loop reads CSAVLGTPNQPQHF. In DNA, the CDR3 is TGCAGTGCCGTTCTGGGGACACCTAATCAGCCCCAGCATTTT.

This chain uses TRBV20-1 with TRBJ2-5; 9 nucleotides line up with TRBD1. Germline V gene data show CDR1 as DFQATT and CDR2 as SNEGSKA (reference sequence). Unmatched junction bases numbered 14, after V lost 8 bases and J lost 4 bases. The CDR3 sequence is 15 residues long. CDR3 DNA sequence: TGCAGTACCCCCACGGGACAGGGTTTGTCAGAGACCCAGTACTTC. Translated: CSTPTGQGLSETQYF.

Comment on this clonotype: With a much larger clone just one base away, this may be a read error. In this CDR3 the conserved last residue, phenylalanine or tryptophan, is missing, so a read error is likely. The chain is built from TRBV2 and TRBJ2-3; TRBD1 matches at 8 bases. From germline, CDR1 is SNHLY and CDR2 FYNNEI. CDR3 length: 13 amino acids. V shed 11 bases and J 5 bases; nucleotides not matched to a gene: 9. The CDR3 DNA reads TGTGCCGTCGGGGGACAGGCTTTAGATACGCAGTATCTT. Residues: CAVGGQALDTQYL.

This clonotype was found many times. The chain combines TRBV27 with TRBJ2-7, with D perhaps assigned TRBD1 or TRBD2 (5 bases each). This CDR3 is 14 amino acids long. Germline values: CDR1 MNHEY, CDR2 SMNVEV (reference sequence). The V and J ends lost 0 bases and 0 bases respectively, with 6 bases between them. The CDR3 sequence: CASSLSGVSYEQYF. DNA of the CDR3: TGTGCCAGCAGTTTATCGGGGGTCTCCTACGAGCAGTACTTC.

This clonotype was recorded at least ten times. Here the CDR3 DNA reads TGTGCCAGCAGTTACTCACAGCCATCTGGAAACACCATATATTTT. The encoded protein is CASSYSQPSGNTIYF. J is TRBJ1-3 and V is TRBV6-5, with D unresolved. Germline loops: CDR1 MNHEY, CDR2 SVGAGI. V lost 0 bases to trimming and J lost 1 base, with 7 bases between them. The CDR3 sequence is 15 residues long.

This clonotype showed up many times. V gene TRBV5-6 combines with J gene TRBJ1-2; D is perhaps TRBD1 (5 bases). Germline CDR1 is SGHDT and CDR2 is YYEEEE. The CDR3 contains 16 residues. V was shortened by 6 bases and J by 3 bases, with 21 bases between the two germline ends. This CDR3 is CASNPGRGVWDYGYTF. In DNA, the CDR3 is TGTGCCAGCAATCCCGGACGGGGGGTATGGGACTATGGCTACACCTTC. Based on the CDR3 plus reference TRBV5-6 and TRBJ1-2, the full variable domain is DAGVTQSPTHLIKTRGQQVTLRCSPKSGHDTVSWYQQALGQGPQFIFQYYEEEERQRGNFPDRFSGHQFPNYSSELNVNALLLGDSALYLCASNPGRGVWDYGYTFGSGTRLTVV.

In DNA form, the CDR3 reads TGTGCCAGCAGCCAGGGGGGAATAGCGGGACTGGCCTACGAGCAGTACTTC. This encodes CASSQGGIAGLAYEQYF. The J gene is TRBJ2-7, the V gene TRBV4-2; 8 nucleotides match TRBD2. The CDR3 runs 17 residues. Germline lookup yields CDR1 LGHNA and CDR2 YNFKEQ. V was clipped by 3 bases and J by 2 bases; unmatched bases: 12.

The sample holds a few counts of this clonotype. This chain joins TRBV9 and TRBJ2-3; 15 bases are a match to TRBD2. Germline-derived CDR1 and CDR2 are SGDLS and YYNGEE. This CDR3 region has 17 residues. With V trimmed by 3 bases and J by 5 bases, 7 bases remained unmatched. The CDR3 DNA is TGTGCCAGCAGCGCCGGACTAGCGGGGGGGGGGGGAGATACGCAGTATTTT. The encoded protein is CASSAGLAGGGGDTQYF.

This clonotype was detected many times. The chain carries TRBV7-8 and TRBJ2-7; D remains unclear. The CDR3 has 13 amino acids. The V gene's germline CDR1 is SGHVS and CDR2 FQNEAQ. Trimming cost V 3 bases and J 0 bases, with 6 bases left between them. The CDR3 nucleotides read TGTGCCAGCAGCTTTGAATACTCCTACGAGCAGTACTTC. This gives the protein CASSFEYSYEQYF.

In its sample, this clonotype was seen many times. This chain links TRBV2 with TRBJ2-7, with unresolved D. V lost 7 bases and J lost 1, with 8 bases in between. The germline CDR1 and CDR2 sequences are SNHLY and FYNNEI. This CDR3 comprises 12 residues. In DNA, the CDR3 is TGTGCCAGCAATCCCCTATCCTACGAGCAGTACTTC. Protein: CASNPLSYEQYF. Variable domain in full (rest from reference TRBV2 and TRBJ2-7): EPEVTQTPSHQVTQMGQEVILRCVPISNHLYFYWYRQILGQKVEFLVSFYNNEISEKSEIFDDQFSVERPDGSNFTLKIRSTKLEDSAMYFCASNPLSYEQYFGPGTRLTVT.